This T cell receptor (beta chain) is from a study of siplizumab effects on memory and regulatory T cells. Points from the study as a whole: No functional test confirmed suppression by proliferating siplizumab-culture Tregs. The mean Treg-derived percentage of mappable alloreactive CD4+ clones was roughly 69% with siplizumab compared with about 28% in controls.

TCRdb keeps only in-frame clones here, not all; method: immunoSEQ multiplex PCR. This sample has some 110,000 clones; approximately 94% occur once, and the top ten carry roughly 1.7%. For this clone: The antigen is unknown.

Germline loops: CDR1 LNHDA, CDR2 SQIVND (reference sequence). V lost 7 bases, J lost 0 bases, and 13 bases lay in between. The CDR3 is 15 amino acids. This TCR derives from a human donor in good health. The V gene is TRBV19, the J gene TRBJ1-3; TRBD1 might be the D (6 bases). Sequencing used non-Treg CD4+ T cells sorted from blood. In DNA form, the CDR3 reads TGTGCCAGTATCCCGACAGGCCGCTCTGGAAACACCATATATTTT. It encodes CASIPTGRSGNTIYF.